Presented here are 27 T cell receptor beta chains from one specimen sequenced in a study of T cells after yellow fever vaccination. From the 5' RACE reads, TCRdb called clonotypes with MiXCR, one entry per CDR3 protein. This sample has about 550,000 distinct CDR3 sequences, with about 19% found just once. Specimen: PBMCs, collected 15 days after the yellow fever booster vaccination. The receptor set was obtained from a man aged 25 to 45 who received the YFV17D yellow fever vaccine.

This clonotype turned up a few times. Here the CDR3 DNA reads TGTGCCGGTAGACCCCGCGGGGATACGCAGTATTTT. Translation gives CAGRPRGDTQYF. V usage is TRBV2 and J usage is TRBJ2-3, with D possibly TRBD2 on 5 matching bases. The CDR3 covers 12 residues. From germline, CDR1 is SNHLY and CDR2 FYNNEI. V lost 11 bases, J lost 6 bases, and 15 bases lay in between.

This chain links TRBV7-9 with TRBJ2-3; TRBD2 matches at 7 bases. Germline-derived CDR1 and CDR2 are SEHNR and FQNEAQ (reference sequence). J lost 2 bases, V lost 7 bases, and 9 bases had no gene match. The CDR3 has 15 amino acids. The CDR3 sequence: CASNRWEGATDTQYF. The DNA for the CDR3 is TGTGCCAGCAACAGGTGGGAGGGCGCCACAGATACGCAGTATTTT.

The gene calls are TRBV20-1 and TRBJ2-7; a weak D match, TRBD2 (5 bases). The CDR3 has 14 amino acids. Germline V gene lookup returns CDR1 DFQATT and CDR2 SNEGSKA (reference sequence). V gave up 0 bases and J gave up 5 bases, with 14 bases separating them. CDR3 in amino acids: CSARDPGSSHEQYF. CDR3 nucleotide sequence: TGCAGTGCTAGAGATCCGGGGTCGTCCCACGAGCAGTACTTC.

The rearrangement joins TRBV6-1 to TRBJ2-5; D may be TRBD2 (6 bases). CDR3 length: 15 residues. The germline V gene encodes CDR1 MNHNS and CDR2 SASEGT. V was clipped by 6 bases and J by 5 bases, with 19 bases between them. The CDR3 bases are TGTGCCAGCAGACGCGGGACTCCATTAGGGGAGACCCAGTACTTC. As protein: CASRRGTPLGETQYF.

This clonotype came up a few times. The chain is built from TRBV20-1 and TRBJ1-4; no clear D. The length of the CDR3 is 15 residues. The germline gives CDR1 DFQATT, CDR2 SNEGSKA (reference sequence). Trimming cost V 0 bases and J 7 bases, with 15 bases left between them. The CDR3 protein is CSARDLGSLAEKLFF. The CDR3 nucleotides are TGCAGTGCTAGAGATCTCGGGAGCCTGGCTGAAAAACTGTTTTTT.

The rearrangement links TRBV6-1 to TRBJ2-3; 10 nucleotides match TRBD1. The V gene's germline CDR1 is MNHNS and CDR2 SASEGT. J gave up 1 base and V 6 bases, and 4 bases lay outside the gene matches. The CDR3 consists of 15 residues. This CDR3 reads CASRTGGYGTDTQYF. The CDR3 DNA reads TGTGCCAGCAGGACAGGGGGCTATGGCACAGATACGCAGTATTTT.

The chain couples TRBV7-9 to TRBJ2-1; D unclear. The CDR3 consists of 14 residues. Germline CDR1 is SEHNR and CDR2 is FQNEAQ (reference sequence). Trimming took 0 bases from V and 9 from J, leaving 12 bases between them. Here the CDR3 DNA reads TGTGCCAGCAGCTTAGCCAGGATAGCTGTTGAGCAGTTCTTC. Amino acids: CASSLARIAVEQFF.

This clonotype was detected a few times. J is TRBJ2-7 and V is TRBV20-1; D possibly matches TRBD1 or TRBD2 (5 bases each). Between the trimmed V and J ends, which lost 3 bases and 2 bases, there was a span of 14 bases. Germline CDR1 is DFQATT and CDR2 is SNEGSKA (reference sequence). The CDR3 covers 14 residues. The CDR3 loop reads CSASSGTFTYEQYF. CDR3 sequence (DNA): TGCAGTGCTAGTTCCGGGACCTTTACCTACGAGCAGTACTTC.

The genes are TRBV11-2 and TRBJ2-5; TRBD2 might be the D (6 bases). The V gene lost 3 bases and the J gene lost 2 bases, with 13 bases spanning the gap. Germline CDR1 reads SGHAT; CDR2 reads FQNNGV. CDR3 size: 15 residues. In DNA, the CDR3 is TGTGCCAGCAGCTTTTCTGCGGGGCCTCAAGAGACCCAGTACTTC. Its protein is CASSFSAGPQETQYF. The full variable domain, its missing parts supplied by reference TRBV11-2 and TRBJ2-5, is EAGVAQSPRYKIIEKRQSVAFWCNPISGHATLYWYQQILGQGPKLLIQFQNNGVVDDSQLPKDRFSAERLKGVDSTLKIQPAKLEDSAVYLCASSFSAGPQETQYFGPGTRLLVL.

This clonotype was picked up a small number of times. The V and J genes are TRBV14 and TRBJ1-5, with a possible D match to TRBD1 (5 bases). Trimming took off 1 base at V and 5 bases at J, with 9 bases between the two ends. CDR3 length: 14 amino acids. Looked up from germline, CDR1 is SGHDN and CDR2 is FVKESK. The CDR3 DNA is TGTGCCAGCAGCCAAGGAGGGGCGTATCAGCCCCAGCATTTT. As protein: CASSQGGAYQPQHF.

The V call is TRBV7-9, the J call TRBJ2-7; the D is unclear. The CDR3 is 15 residues long. Per the germline V gene, CDR1 is SEHNR and CDR2 is FQNEAQ (reference sequence). Trimming removed 5 bases from V and 1 base from J, with 15 bases in between. Here the CDR3 DNA reads TGTGCCAGCAGCCTGGCAGCCCAGCGTTCCTACGAGCAGTACTTC. It yields the protein CASSLAAQRSYEQYF. The whole variable domain, filled in from reference TRBV7-9 and TRBJ2-7, reads DTGVSQNPRHKITKRGQNVTFRCDPISEHNRLYWYRQTLGQGPEFLTYFQNEAQLEKSRLLSDRFSAERPKGSFSTLEIQRTEQGDSAMYLCASSLAAQRSYEQYFGPGTRLTVT.

This clonotype has just one count. The chain is built from TRBV7-2 and TRBJ2-1; 11 positions match TRBD2. The CDR3 has 17 amino acids. Germline V gives CDR1 SGHTA, CDR2 FQGNSA. J lost 6 bases, V lost 3 bases, and 10 bases had no gene match. The CDR3 DNA reads as TGTGCCAGCAGCTTTTCCCTCTTAGCGGGAGGGGTCAATGAGCAGTTCTTC. Translation gives CASSFSLLAGGVNEQFF.

This clonotype appeared a few times. J is TRBJ2-2 and V is TRBV28; D call uncertain. V was pared by 1 base and J by 6 bases, with 27 bases between. Germline V CDR1 and CDR2: MDHEN, SYDVKM. This CDR3 spans 20 amino acids. The CDR3 coding sequence is TGTGCCAGCAGTTTATACCCACCTCATAAGTGGAACAACTACCCCGGGGAGCTGTTTTTT. It is translated as CASSLYPPHKWNNYPGELFF.

V gene TRBV18 combines with J gene TRBJ2-7; D remains ambiguous. Trimming stripped 3 bases from V and 3 bases from J, with 9 bases between. The CDR3 contains 13 residues. The germline CDR1 and CDR2 sequences are KGHSH and LQKENI. Written as DNA, the CDR3 is TGTGCCAGCTCACCTGGCTCACGCTACGAGCAGTACTTC. It encodes CASSPGSRYEQYF.

The chain combines TRBV28 with TRBJ1-2; possible D gene TRBD1, 5 bases. Germline V gene sequence: CDR1 MDHEN, CDR2 SYDVKM. V dropped 10 bases and J dropped 8 bases, with 17 bases sitting between them. CDR3 size: 12 residues. This CDR3 is CATPGPMGGYTF. CDR3 nucleotide sequence: TGTGCCACTCCGGGACCGATGGGAGGCTACACCTTC.

The chain has TRBV7-3 and TRBJ2-3, with TRBD2 as a possible D gene (6 bases). The CDR3 has 15 amino acids. V was cut by 2 bases and J by 5 bases, with 14 bases left in between. Germline lookup yields CDR1 SGHTA and CDR2 FQGTGA. CDR3 sequence (DNA): TGTGCCAGCAGCTTAGTTGCGGGAACTCAAGATACGCAGTATTTT. Translation gives CASSLVAGTQDTQYF.

CDR3 in DNA: TGCAGTGCTAGAGACCCCCGAGGTAGCGGGACGGATCCCTACGAGCAGTACTTC. Its protein product is CSARDPRGSGTDPYEQYF. This chain joins TRBV20-1 and TRBJ2-7; 8 bases agree with TRBD2. The germline gives CDR1 DFQATT, CDR2 SNEGSKA (reference sequence). Germline trimming cut 0 bases from V and 2 bases from J; bases unmatched to any gene: 15. The CDR3 is made up of 18 amino acids.

The CDR3 nucleotides are TGTGCCAGCAGCGTCGGGGGGGGCTACGAGCAGTACTTC. Translating gives CASSVGGGYEQYF. The rearrangement joins TRBV7-2 to TRBJ2-7; TRBD2 aligns across 8 bases. V lost 5 bases, J lost 3 bases, and 3 bases stayed unmatched. The CDR3 runs to 13 residues. CDR1 and CDR2 (germline): SGHTA, FQGNSA.

V gene TRBV4-3 combines with J gene TRBJ2-7; 10 positions match TRBD2. Germline CDR1 is LGHNA and CDR2 is YSLEER. This CDR3 spans 15 amino acids. V gave up 0 bases and J gave up 2 bases; unmatched junction bases: 1. CDR3 DNA sequence: TGCGCCAGCAGCCAAGATCTAGCGGGAGCCTACGAGCAGTACTTC. Translated, it gives CASSQDLAGAYEQYF.

This chain links TRBV6-1 with TRBJ2-4; TRBD2 might be the D (5 bases). Germline CDR1 reads MNHNS; CDR2 reads SASEGT. The CDR3 covers 14 residues. V was cut by 0 bases and J by 6 bases, with 9 bases left in between. The CDR3 bases are TGTGCCAGCAGTGAAGCGGGAGAGGTAAACATTCAGTACTTC. It is translated as CASSEAGEVNIQYF.

This clonotype was found a few times. The gene calls are TRBV25-1 and TRBJ2-7; TRBD1 matches 10 bases. The germline V gene encodes CDR1 MGHDK and CDR2 SYGVNS. The V and J ends lost 4 bases and 5 bases, in that order; junction bases with no gene match: 8. There are 15 residues in the CDR3. Here the CDR3 DNA reads TGTGCCAGCAGTGGGCTCCGGACAGGGGGAGACGAGCAGTACTTC. Translated: CASSGLRTGGDEQYF.

J is TRBJ2-3 and V is TRBV7-9; possibly TRBD1 for D (5 bases). Germline V gene data show CDR1 as SEHNR and CDR2 as FQNEAQ (reference sequence). Trimming stripped 1 base from V and 4 bases from J, with 12 bases between. This CDR3 contains 15 residues. This chain's CDR3 is CASSLEGLQADTQYF. The CDR3 DNA is TGTGCCAGCAGCTTAGAGGGGCTGCAGGCAGATACGCAGTATTTT.

The chain recombines TRBV19 with TRBJ2-2; D is ambiguous. Germline loops: CDR1 LNHDA, CDR2 SQIVND (reference sequence). Trimming stripped 3 bases from V and 4 bases from J, with 9 bases between. CDR3 size: 14 residues. CDR3 DNA sequence: TGTGCCAGTAGTATTGCAGCACTCACCGGGGAGCTGTTTTTT. It encodes CASSIAALTGELFF.

In DNA, the CDR3 is TGTGCCAGCAGCTTATCGTCCTACGAGCAGTTCTTC. This gives the protein CASSLSSYEQFF. The chain recombines TRBV7-9 with TRBJ2-1; no clear D. Trimming removed 2 bases at V and 10 bases at J, with 9 bases between. The CDR3 is made up of 12 amino acids. CDR1 SEHNR and CDR2 FQNEAQ come from the germline V gene (reference sequence).

This clonotype came up a few times. The rearrangement links TRBV6-5 to TRBJ2-3, with D maybe TRBD1 (5 bases). The CDR3 runs to 14 residues. Germline CDR1 reads MNHEY; CDR2 reads SVGAGI. Trimming took 2 bases from V and 6 from J, leaving 12 bases between them. The CDR3 region has the DNA TGTGCCAGCAGTTACACAACAAAGGGGGATACGCAGTATTTT. It yields the protein CASSYTTKGDTQYF.

This clonotype was found a few times. V gene TRBV6-2 or TRBV6-3 combines with J gene TRBJ2-2, with D perhaps assigned TRBD1 or TRBD2 (6 bases each). The CDR3 has 15 residues. From germline, CDR1 is MNHEY and CDR2 SVGEGT. V was shortened by 8 bases and J by 7 bases, with 20 bases between the two germline ends. CDR3 coding DNA: TGTGCCAGCTCTAGGGGGGCCGGTTATGACGGGGAGCTGTTTTTT. As protein: CASSRGAGYDGELFF.

The V and J genes are TRBV4-3 and TRBJ2-7, with a tentative D call TRBD1 (6 bases). The CDR3 loop spans 14 amino acids. Trimming pared 4 bases from V and 1 base from J, leaving 11 bases between. Per germline, CDR1 LGHNA and CDR2 YSLEER. The CDR3 coding sequence is TGCGCCAGCAGCCCCTCAGGGGCATCCTACGAGCAGTACTTC. Residues: CASSPSGASYEQYF.